Below, 9 T cell receptor beta chains from the same sample are listed, as sequenced in a study of blood T cell repertoires in COVID-19 (dated by TCRdb to the early 2020s). The library was generated by the immunoSEQ multiplex PCR assay. Drawn from immuneACCESS, this table holds only the in-frame rearrangements with V and J called that TCRdb kept. Clones are partly lost; checked studies trace under half to an unresolved V gene and leave the rest unexplained. For this sample the table gives roughly 160,000 clones, of which about 90% were detected only once. The ten largest clones represent over 7% of the sample. The sample taken for sequencing was PBMCs or T cells enriched from blood (not recorded which). These receptors all come from a woman in her 50s who had recovered from COVID-19.

The J gene is TRBJ2-1, the V gene TRBV11-2; D possibly corresponds to TRBD2 (6 bases). The CDR3 has 13 residues. Germline V CDR1 and CDR2: SGHAT, FQNNGV. The ends were cut back, 5 bases at V and 9 bases at J, with 14 bases in the middle. CDR3 coding DNA: TGTGCCAGCAGCCAGGATAGGGGAGGTGAGCAGTTCTTC. Translating gives CASSQDRGGEQFF.

This chain links TRBV5-4 with TRBJ1-4; no clear D. The CDR3 is 14 residues long. Germline-derived CDR1 and CDR2 are SGHNT and YYREEE (reference sequence). V lost 2 bases to trimming and J lost 3 bases, with 8 bases between them. This CDR3 reads CASSFRDSNEKLFF. The CDR3 DNA reads TGTGCCAGCAGCTTCCGGGATTCTAATGAAAAACTGTTTTTT.

The rearrangement joins TRBV6-2 or TRBV6-3 to TRBJ1-5, with TRBD1 matching over 11 bases. CDR1 is MNHEY and CDR2 is SVGEGT in the germline V gene. The CDR3 totals 14 residues. V shed 5 bases, J shed 8 bases, and the junction held 5 bases outside the gene matches. The CDR3 DNA follows: TGTGCCAGCAGTCGGACAGGGGGCTTCGAGCCCCAGCATTTT. Translating it yields CASSRTGGFEPQHF.

This chain links TRBV30 with TRBJ2-5; possible D gene TRBD1, 5 bases. CDR1 and CDR2 (germline): GTSNPN, SVGIG (reference sequence). V lost 5 bases, J lost 2 bases, and 12 bases lay in between. The CDR3 sequence is 13 residues long. Here the CDR3 reads CAWGKQEQETQYF. For the CDR3, the DNA is TGTGCCTGGGGTAAACAGGAGCAAGAGACCCAGTACTTC.

This clone came up a few times. This chain joins TRBV3-1 (or the pseudogene TRBV3-2) and TRBJ1-1; D possibly corresponds to TRBD1 (5 bases). CDR1 is LGHDT and CDR2 is YNNKEL in the germline V gene (reference sequence). The V and J ends lost 5 bases and 3 bases respectively, with 16 bases between them. The CDR3 consists of 15 residues. CDR3 protein: CASSEGLGQHTEAFF. The CDR3 DNA follows: TGTGCCAGCAGCGAAGGGCTGGGGCAACACACTGAAGCTTTCTTT.

The J gene is TRBJ1-4, the V gene TRBV30, with no clear D. Germline values: CDR1 GTSNPN, CDR2 SVGIG (reference sequence). This CDR3 has 13 residues. Between the trimmed V and J ends, which lost 1 base and 10 bases, there was a span of 13 bases. The CDR3 nucleotides read TGTGCCTGGAGTGAATGGCGGCGGGGAAAACTGTTTTTT. Translation gives CAWSEWRRGKLFF.

As DNA, the CDR3 is TGCGCCAGCAGCGGATCGGTGTTGGACAGGAATTCACCCCTCCACTTT. Its translation is CASSGSVLDRNSPLHF. This chain links TRBV5-1 with TRBJ1-6; TRBD1 aligns across 7 bases. Trimming took 4 bases from V and 7 from J; bases not matched to a gene: 11. The germline CDR1 and CDR2 sequences are SGHRS and YFSETQ. The CDR3 has 16 amino acids.

This chain's CDR3 is CASSNRDRDANYGYTF. The CDR3 nucleotides read TGTGCCAGCAGCAACCGGGACAGGGACGCCAACTATGGCTACACCTTC. The chain carries TRBV7-6 and TRBJ1-2, with 9 bases lining up with TRBD1. CDR1 and CDR2 from the germline V gene are SGHVS and FNYEAQ. After removal of 5 bases from V and 2 bases from J, the junction contained 9 bases not matched to a gene. The CDR3 is 16 residues long.

The gene calls are TRBV5-1 and TRBJ1-6; D perhaps matches TRBD1 (5 bases). CDR3 length: 15 residues. Trimming took off 0 bases at V and 8 bases at J, with 12 bases between the two ends. Per germline, CDR1 SGHRS and CDR2 YFSETQ. CDR3 region: CASSLASGGDSPLHF. In DNA, the CDR3 is TGCGCCAGCAGCTTGGCCTCGGGGGGAGATTCACCCCTCCACTTT.